The clone carrying this T cell receptor beta chain turned up a few times. TCRdb keeps only in-frame clones here, not all; method: immunoSEQ multiplex PCR. The table has some 8,300 clones, roughly 90% seen once. The sample is drawn from a study of blood T cell repertoires in COVID-19. Sequenced input: peripheral blood. The clonotype originates from a man aged 60 to 75 with acute or convalescent COVID-19.

DNA of the CDR3: TGTGCCAGTAGTATCTCGGGGACTAGCGGGAGGTACGAGCAGTACTTC. It is translated as CASSISGTSGRYEQYF. The chain combines TRBV19 with TRBJ2-7, with TRBD2 matching over 15 bases. The CDR3 loop spans 16 amino acids. J was trimmed by 4 bases and V by 3 bases; bases with no gene match: 4. Germline assignment: CDR1 LNHDA and CDR2 SQIVND (reference sequence).